The following is a TCR beta chain sequence with its context. The antigen is not known. Deep-resolution sequencing targeted fewer than 250,000 T cell genomes in pre-culture CD4+ samples. Repertoires were generated with immunoSEQ multiplex PCR, while TCRdb's copy carries only in-frame clones and drops some. This sample yields some 120,000 clones, of which approximately 92% are seen a single time; 0.25% to 0.3% belongs to the top ten. This sample stems from a study of T cell repertoires and HLA-DP antigens. Across the whole study: Transduced HeLa cells presented HLA-DP to CD4+ T cells. DNA input averaged approximately 220 ng in sorted CD137+CD4+ and roughly 1,100 ng in pre-culture CD4+. General study findings and limits: Naive and memory CD4+ repertoires were not analysed separately.

There are 19 residues in the CDR3. The ends were cut back, 1 base at V and 4 bases at J, with 23 bases in the middle. Per the germline V gene, CDR1 is LGHNA and CDR2 is YNFKEQ. The receptor's source is a woman aged 18-29 years in good health and CMV-seronegative. The chain employs TRBV4-2 and TRBJ2-1; possibly TRBD2 for D (5 bases). Material for sequencing was CD4+ T cells from PBMCs. As DNA, the CDR3 is TGTGCCAGCAGCCAAGGACGATTGAGCGGCTTCTTGATGTACAATGAGCAGTTCTTC. Translated, it gives CASSQGRLSGFLMYNEQFF.